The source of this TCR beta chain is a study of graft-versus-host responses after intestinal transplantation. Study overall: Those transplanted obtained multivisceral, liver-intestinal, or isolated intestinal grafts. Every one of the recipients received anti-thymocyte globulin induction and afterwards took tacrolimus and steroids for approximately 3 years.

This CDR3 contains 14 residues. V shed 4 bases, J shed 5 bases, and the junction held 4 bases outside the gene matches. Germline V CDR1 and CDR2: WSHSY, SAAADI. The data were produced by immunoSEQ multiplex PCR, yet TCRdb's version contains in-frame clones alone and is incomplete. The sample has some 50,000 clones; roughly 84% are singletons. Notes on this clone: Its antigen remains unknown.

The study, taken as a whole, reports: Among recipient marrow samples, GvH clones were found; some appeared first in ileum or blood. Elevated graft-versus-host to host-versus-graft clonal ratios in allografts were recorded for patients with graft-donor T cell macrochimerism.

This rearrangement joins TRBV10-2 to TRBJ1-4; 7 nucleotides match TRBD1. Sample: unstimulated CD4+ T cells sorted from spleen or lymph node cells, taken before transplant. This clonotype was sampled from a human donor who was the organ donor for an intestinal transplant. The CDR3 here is CASSGGRGNEKLFF. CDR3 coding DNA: TGCGCCAGCAGTGGTGGCAGGGGGAATGAAAAACTGTTTTTT.